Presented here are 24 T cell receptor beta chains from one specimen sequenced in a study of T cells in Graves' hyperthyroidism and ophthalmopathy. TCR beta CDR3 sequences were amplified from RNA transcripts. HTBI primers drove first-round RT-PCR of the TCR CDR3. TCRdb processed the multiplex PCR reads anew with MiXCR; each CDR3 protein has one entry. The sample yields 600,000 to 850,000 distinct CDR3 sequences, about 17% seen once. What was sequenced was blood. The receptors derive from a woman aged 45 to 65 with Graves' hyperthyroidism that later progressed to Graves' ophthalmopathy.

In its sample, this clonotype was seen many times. The CDR3 coding sequence is TGTGCCAGCAGCCACGACAGGGCCGGGGAGACCCAGTACTTC. Translated: CASSHDRAGETQYF. This chain uses TRBV11-1 with TRBJ2-5, with 7 bases matching TRBD1. The CDR3 sequence is 14 residues long. Germline CDR1 reads SGHAT; CDR2 reads FQDESV (reference sequence). V lost 5 bases, J lost 5 bases, and 8 bases stayed unmatched.

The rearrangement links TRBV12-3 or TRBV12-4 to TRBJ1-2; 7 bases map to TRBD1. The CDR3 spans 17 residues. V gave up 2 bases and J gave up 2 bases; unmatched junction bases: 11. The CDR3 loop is CASSLLGGDRVNYGYTF. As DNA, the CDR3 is TGTGCCAGCAGTTTACTCGGCGGGGACAGAGTAAACTATGGCTACACCTTC.

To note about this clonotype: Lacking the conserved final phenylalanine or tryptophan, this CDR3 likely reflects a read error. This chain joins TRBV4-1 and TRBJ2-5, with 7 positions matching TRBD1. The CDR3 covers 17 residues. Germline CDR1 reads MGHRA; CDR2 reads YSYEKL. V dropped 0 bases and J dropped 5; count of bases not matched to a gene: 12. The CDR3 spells CASSQDWSGGPVETQYS. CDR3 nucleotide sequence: TGCGCCAGCAGCCAAGATTGGTCAGGGGGACCCGTGGAGACCCAGTACTCC.

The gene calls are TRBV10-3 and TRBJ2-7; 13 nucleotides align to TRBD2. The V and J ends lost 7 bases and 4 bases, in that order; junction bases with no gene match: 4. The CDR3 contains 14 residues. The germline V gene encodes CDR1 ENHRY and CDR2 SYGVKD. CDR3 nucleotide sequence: TGTGCCATCACTAGGACTAGCGGGGGTTACGAGCAGTACTTC. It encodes CAITRTSGGYEQYF.

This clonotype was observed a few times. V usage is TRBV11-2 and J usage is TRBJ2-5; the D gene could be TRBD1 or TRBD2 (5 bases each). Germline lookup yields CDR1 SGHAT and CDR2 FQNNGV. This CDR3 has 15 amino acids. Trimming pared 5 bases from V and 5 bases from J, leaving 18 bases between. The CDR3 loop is CASSPLGPIGETQYF. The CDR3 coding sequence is TGTGCCAGCAGCCCGCTGGGACCAATCGGGGAGACCCAGTACTTC.

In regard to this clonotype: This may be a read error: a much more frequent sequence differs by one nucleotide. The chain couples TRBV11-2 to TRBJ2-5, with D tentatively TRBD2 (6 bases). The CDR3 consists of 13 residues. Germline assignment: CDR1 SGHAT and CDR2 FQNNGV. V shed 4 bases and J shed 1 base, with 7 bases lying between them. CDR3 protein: CASSSTSQETQYF. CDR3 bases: TGTGCCAGCAGCTCGACTAGCCAAGAGACCCAGTACTTC.

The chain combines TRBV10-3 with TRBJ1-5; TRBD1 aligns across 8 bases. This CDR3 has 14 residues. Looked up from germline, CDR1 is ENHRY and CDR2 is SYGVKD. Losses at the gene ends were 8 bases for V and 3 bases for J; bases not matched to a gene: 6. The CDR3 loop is CAIATGVNNQPQHF. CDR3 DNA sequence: TGTGCCATCGCGACAGGGGTTAACAATCAGCCCCAGCATTTT.

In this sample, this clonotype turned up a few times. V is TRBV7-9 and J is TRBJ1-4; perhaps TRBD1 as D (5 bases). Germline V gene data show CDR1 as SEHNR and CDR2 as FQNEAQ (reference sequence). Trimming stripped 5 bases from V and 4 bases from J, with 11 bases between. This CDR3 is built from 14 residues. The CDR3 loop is CASSPTASNEKLFF. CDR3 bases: TGTGCCAGCAGCCCGACAGCGAGTAATGAAAAACTGTTTTTT.

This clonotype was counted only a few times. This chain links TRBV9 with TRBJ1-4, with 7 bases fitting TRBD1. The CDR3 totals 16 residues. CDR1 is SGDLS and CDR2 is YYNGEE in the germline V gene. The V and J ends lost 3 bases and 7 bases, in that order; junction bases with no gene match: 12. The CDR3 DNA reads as TGTGCCAGCAGCGCCCTAGGGACAGCAGGCATTGAAAAACTGTTTTTT. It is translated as CASSALGTAGIEKLFF.

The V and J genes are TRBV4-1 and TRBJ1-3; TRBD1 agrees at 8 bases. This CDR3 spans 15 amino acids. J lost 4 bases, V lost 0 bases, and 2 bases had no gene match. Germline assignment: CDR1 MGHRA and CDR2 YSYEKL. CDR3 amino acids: CASSQDRGLGNTIYF. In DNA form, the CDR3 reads TGCGCCAGCAGCCAAGACAGGGGGCTGGGAAACACCATATATTTT.

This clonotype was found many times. The CDR3 loop reads CASSSGVTNTGELFF. The CDR3, as DNA: TGTGCCAGCAGCTCCGGCGTCACGAACACCGGGGAGCTGTTTTTT. V gene TRBV7-9 combines with J gene TRBJ2-2; D call uncertain. The CDR3 runs 15 residues. Trimming cost V 4 bases and J 0 bases, with 9 bases left between them. Germline V gene data show CDR1 as SEHNR and CDR2 as FQNEAQ (reference sequence). Looking up the rest from reference TRBV7-9 and TRBJ2-2 gives the full variable domain: DTGVSQNPRHKITKRGQNVTFRCDPISEHNRLYWYRQTLGQGPEFLTYFQNEAQLEKSRLLSDRFSAERPKGSFSTLEIQRTEQGDSAMYLCASSSGVTNTGELFFGEGSRLTVL.

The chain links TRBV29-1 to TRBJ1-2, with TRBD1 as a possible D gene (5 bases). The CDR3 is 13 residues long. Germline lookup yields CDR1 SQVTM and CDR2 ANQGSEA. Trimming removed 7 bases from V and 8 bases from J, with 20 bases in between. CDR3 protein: CSGWSSGSGGYTF. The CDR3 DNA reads TGCAGCGGTTGGAGCAGCGGGTCAGGGGGCTACACCTTC.

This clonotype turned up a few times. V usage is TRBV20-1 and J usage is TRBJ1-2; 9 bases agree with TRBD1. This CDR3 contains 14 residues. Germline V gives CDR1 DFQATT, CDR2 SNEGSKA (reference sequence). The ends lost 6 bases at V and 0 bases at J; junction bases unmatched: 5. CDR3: CSALGTGTNYGYTF. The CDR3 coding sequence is TGCAGTGCGCTCGGGACAGGGACTAACTATGGCTACACCTTC.

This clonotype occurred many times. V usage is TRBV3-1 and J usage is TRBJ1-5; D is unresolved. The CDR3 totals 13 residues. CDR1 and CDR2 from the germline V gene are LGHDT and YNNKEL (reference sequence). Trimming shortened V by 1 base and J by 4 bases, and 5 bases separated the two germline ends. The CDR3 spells CASSQVSNQPQHF. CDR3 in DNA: TGTGCCAGCAGCCAAGTATCTAATCAGCCCCAGCATTTT.

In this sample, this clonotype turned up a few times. The CDR3 DNA follows: TGCGCCAGCAGCCCCTGGGAAGGTCAAGCCAAAAACATTCAGTACTTC. This codes for CASSPWEGQAKNIQYF. The chain is built from TRBV5-1 and TRBJ2-4; no clear D. This CDR3 comprises 16 residues. Germline CDR1 reads SGHRS; CDR2 reads YFSETQ. V was pared by 4 bases and J by 0 bases, with 14 bases between.

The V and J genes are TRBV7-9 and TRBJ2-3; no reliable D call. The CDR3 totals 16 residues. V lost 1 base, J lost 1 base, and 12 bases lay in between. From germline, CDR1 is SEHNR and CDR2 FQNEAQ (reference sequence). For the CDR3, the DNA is TGTGCCAGCAGCTTAGACCCTCCGGCAGGCACAGATACGCAGTATTTT. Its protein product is CASSLDPPAGTDTQYF.

DNA of the CDR3: TGTGCCAGCAGCTTAACCGCCTCTCTAGCCGGGGAGCTGTTTTTT. Its translation: CASSLTASLAGELFF. The J gene is TRBJ2-2, the V gene TRBV11-2; D remains ambiguous. This CDR3 has 15 residues. CDR1 and CDR2 from the germline V gene are SGHAT and FQNNGV. The V gene lost 2 bases and the J gene lost 6 bases, with 13 bases spanning the gap. The variable domain in full, with the rest retrieved from reference TRBV11-2 and TRBJ2-2, is EAGVAQSPRYKIIEKRQSVAFWCNPISGHATLYWYQQILGQGPKLLIQFQNNGVVDDSQLPKDRFSAERLKGVDSTLKIQPAKLEDSAVYLCASSLTASLAGELFFGEGSRLTVL.

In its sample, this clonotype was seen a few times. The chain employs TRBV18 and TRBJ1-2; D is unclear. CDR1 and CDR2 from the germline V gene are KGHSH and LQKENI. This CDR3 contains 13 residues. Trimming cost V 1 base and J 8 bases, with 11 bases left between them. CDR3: CASSPRESIGYTF. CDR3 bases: TGTGCCAGCTCACCACGGGAGTCCATAGGCTACACCTTC.

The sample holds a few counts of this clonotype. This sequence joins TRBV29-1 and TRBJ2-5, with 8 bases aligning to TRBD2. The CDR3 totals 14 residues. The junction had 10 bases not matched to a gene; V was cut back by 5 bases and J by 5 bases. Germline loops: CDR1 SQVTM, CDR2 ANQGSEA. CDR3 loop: CSVTVSGVRETQYF. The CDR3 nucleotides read TGCAGCGTTACCGTTAGCGGGGTTCGGGAGACCCAGTACTTC.

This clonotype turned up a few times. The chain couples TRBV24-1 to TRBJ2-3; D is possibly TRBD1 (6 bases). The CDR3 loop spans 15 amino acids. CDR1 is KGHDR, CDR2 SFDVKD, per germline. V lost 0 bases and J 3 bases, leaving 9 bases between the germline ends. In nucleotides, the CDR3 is TGTGCCACCAGTGATTTGCCAGGACAGACAGATACGCAGTATTTT. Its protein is CATSDLPGQTDTQYF.

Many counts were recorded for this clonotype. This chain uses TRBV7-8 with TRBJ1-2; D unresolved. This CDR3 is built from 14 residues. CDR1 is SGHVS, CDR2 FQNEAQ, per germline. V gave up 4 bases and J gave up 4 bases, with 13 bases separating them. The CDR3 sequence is CASSSFRRPYGYTF. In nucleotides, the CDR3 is TGTGCCAGCAGCTCCTTTAGAAGGCCCTATGGCTACACCTTC.

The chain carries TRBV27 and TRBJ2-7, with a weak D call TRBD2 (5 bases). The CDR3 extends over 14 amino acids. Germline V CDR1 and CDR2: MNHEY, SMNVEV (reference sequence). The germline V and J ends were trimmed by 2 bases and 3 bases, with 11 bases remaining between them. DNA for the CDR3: TGTGCCAGCAGTTTAATCGGGGAAGGCTACGAGCAGTACTTC. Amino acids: CASSLIGEGYEQYF.

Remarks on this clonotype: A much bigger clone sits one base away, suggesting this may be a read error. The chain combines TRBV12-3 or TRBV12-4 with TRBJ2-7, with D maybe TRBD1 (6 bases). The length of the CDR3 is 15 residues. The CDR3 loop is CASSLRPGVDYELYF. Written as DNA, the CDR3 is TGTGCCAGCAGTTTAAGGCCAGGGGTTGACTACGAGCTGTACTTC.

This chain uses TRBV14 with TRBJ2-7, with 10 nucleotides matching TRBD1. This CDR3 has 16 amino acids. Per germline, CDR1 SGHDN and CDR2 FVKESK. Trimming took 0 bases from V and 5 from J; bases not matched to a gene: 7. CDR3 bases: TGTGCCAGCAGCCAAGATACTGGGGACAGGGGAGACGAGCAGTACTTC. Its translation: CASSQDTGDRGDEQYF.